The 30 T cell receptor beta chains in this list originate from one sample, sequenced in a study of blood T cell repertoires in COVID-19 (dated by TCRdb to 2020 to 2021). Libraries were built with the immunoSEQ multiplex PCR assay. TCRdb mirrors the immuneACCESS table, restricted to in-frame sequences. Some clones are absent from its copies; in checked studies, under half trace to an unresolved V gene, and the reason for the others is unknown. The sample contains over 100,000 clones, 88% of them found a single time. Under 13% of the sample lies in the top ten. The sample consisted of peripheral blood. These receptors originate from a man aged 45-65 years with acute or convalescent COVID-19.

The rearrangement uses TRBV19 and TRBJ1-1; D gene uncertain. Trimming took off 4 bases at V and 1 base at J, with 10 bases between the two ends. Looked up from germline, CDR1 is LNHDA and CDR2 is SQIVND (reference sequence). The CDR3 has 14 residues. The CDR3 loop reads CASSTPFPNTEAFF. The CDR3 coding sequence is TGTGCCAGTAGTACCCCCTTTCCGAACACTGAAGCTTTCTTT.

CDR3 in amino acids: CASRSLNTEAFF. Written as DNA, the CDR3 is TGTGCCAGCAGATCCCTAAACACTGAAGCTTTCTTT. J is TRBJ1-1 and V is TRBV3-1 (or the pseudogene TRBV3-2); D ambiguous. From germline, CDR1 is LGHDT and CDR2 YNNKEL (reference sequence). The CDR3 runs to 12 residues. Trimming cost V 6 bases and J 2 bases, with 7 bases left between them.

Here the CDR3 reads CASSLEEGSPLHF. CDR3 coding DNA: TGTGCCAGCAGTTTAGAGGAGGGGTCACCCCTCCACTTT. J is TRBJ1-6 and V is TRBV27; TRBD1 is a possible D gene (5 bases). The ends were cut back, 2 bases at V and 10 bases at J, with 9 bases in the middle. CDR1 and CDR2 from the germline V gene are MNHEY and SMNVEV (reference sequence). The CDR3 totals 13 residues.

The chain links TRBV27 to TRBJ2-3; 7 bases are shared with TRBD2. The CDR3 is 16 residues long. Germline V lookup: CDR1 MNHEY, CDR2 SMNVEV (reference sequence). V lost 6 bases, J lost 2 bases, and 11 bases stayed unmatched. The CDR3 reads CASRDSKRGTTDTQYF. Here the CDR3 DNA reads TGTGCCAGCAGAGACTCTAAGCGGGGAACCACAGATACGCAGTATTTT.

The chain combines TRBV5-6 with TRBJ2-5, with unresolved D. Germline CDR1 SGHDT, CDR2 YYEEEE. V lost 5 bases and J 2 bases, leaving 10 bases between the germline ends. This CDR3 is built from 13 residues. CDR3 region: CASRPAGQETQYF. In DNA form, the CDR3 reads TGTGCCAGCAGACCGGCAGGACAAGAGACCCAGTACTTC.

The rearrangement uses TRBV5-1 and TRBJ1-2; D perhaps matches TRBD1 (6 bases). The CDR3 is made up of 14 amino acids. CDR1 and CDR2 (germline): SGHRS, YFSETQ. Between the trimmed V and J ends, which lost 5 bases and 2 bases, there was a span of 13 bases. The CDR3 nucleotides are TGCGCCAGCAGGGAAGGACAGAACAACTATGGCTACACCTTC. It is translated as CASREGQNNYGYTF.

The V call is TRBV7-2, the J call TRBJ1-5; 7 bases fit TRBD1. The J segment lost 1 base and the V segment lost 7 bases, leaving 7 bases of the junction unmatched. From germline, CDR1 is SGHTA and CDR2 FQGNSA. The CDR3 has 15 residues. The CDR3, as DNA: TGTGCCAGCACCTCGGGACAGTGGAGCAATCAGCCCCAGCATTTT. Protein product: CASTSGQWSNQPQHF.

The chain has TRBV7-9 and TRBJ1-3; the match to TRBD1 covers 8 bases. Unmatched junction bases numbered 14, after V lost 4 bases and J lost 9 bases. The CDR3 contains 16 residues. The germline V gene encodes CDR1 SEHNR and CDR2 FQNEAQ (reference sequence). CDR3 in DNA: TGTGCCAGCAGCTCCAGCGGGGACAGGTTGTCAGGCACCATATATTTT. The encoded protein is CASSSSGDRLSGTIYF.

In nucleotides, the CDR3 is TGTGCCAGCAGCCCCCCCCGGGGCGGGAAAGAGACCCAGTACTTC. This sequence encodes CASSPPRGGKETQYF. The chain uses TRBV7-2 and TRBJ2-5; maybe TRBD2 (6 bases). Germline V gene sequence: CDR1 SGHTA, CDR2 FQGNSA. The germline V and J ends were trimmed by 5 bases and 3 bases, with 16 bases remaining between them. The CDR3 has 15 residues.

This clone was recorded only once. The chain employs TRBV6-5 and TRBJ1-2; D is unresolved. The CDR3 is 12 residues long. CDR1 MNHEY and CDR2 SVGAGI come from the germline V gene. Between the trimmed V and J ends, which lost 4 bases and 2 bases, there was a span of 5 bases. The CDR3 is CASSFRNYGYTF. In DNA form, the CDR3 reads TGTGCCAGCAGTTTCCGGAACTATGGCTACACCTTC.

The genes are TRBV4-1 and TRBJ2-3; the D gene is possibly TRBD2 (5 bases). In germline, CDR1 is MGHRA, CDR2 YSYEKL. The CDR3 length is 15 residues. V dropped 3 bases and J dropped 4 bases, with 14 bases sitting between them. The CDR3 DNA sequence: TGCGCCAGCAGCCACCGTCCAGCGGAAGCAGATACGCAGTATTTT. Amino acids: CASSHRPAEADTQYF.

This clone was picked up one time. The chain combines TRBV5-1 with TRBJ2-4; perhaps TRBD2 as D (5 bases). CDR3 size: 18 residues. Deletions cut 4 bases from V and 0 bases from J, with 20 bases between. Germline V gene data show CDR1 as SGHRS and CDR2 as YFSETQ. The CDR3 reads CASSLDPLAHLAKNIQYF. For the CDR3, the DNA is TGCGCCAGCAGCCTCGATCCTTTAGCGCACCTAGCCAAAAACATTCAGTACTTC.

The chain's CDR3 is CASKVGGTEAFF. The DNA for the CDR3 is TGTGCCAGCAAGGTCGGGGGGACTGAAGCTTTCTTT. V and J are TRBV6-5 and TRBJ1-1, with D possibly being TRBD1 (5 bases). CDR1 and CDR2 (germline): MNHEY, SVGAGI. This CDR3 spans 12 amino acids. Between the trimmed V and J ends, which lost 7 bases and 5 bases, there was a span of 11 bases.

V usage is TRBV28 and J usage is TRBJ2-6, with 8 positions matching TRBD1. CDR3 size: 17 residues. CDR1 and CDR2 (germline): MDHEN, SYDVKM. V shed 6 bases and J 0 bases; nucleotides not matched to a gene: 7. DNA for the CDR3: TGTGCCAGCAGAACGGGACAGGCGGTCTCTGGGGCCAACGTCCTGACTTTC. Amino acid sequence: CASRTGQAVSGANVLTF. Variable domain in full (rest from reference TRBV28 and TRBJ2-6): DVKVTQSSRYLVKRTGEKVFLECVQDMDHENMFWYRQDPGLGLRLIYFSYDVKMKEKGDIPEGYSVSREKKERFSLILESASTNQTSMYLCASRTGQAVSGANVLTFGAGSRLTVL.

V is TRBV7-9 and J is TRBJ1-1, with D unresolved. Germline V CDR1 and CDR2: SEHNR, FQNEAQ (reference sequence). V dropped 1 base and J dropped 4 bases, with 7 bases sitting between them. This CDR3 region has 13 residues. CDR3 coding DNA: TGTGCCAGCAGCTTAGAGGAGGGCACTGAAGCTTTCTTT. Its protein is CASSLEEGTEAFF.

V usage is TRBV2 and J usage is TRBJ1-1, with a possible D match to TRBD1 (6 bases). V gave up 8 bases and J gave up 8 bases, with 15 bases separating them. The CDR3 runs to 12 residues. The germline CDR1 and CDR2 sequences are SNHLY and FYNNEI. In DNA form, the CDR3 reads TGTGCCAGCCGCTTAATACAGGGCGAAGCTTTCTTT. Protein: CASRLIQGEAFF.

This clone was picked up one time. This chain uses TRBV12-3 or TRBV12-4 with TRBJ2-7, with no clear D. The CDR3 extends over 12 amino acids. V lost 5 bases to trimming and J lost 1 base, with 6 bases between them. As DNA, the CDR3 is TGTGCCAGCAGTATCAAATCCTACGAGCAGTACTTC. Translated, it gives CASSIKSYEQYF.

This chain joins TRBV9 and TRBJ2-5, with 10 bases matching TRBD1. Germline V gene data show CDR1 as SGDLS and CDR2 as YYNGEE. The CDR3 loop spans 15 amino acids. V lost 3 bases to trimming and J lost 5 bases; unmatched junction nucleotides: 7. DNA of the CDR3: TGTGCCAGCAGCGCCGACAGGGGGCTGAGGGAGACCCAGTACTTC. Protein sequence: CASSADRGLRETQYF.

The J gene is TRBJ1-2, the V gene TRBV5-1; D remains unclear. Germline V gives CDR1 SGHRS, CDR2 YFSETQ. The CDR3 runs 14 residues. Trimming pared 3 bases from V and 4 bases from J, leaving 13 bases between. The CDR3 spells CASSWEGGSYGYTF. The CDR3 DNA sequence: TGCGCCAGCAGCTGGGAGGGCGGGAGCTATGGCTACACCTTC.

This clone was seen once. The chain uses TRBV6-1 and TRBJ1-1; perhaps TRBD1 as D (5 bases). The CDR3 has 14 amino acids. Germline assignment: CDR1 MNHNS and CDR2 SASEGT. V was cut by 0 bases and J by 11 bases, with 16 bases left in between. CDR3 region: CASSEAREGTRAFF. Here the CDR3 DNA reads TGTGCCAGCAGTGAAGCGCGTGAAGGGACTCGGGCTTTCTTT.

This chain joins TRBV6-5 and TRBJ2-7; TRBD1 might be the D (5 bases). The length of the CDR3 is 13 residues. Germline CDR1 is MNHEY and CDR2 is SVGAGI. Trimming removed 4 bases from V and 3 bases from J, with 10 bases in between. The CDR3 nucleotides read TGTGCCAGCAGTTCGGACGGACACTACGAGCAGTACTTC. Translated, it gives CASSSDGHYEQYF.

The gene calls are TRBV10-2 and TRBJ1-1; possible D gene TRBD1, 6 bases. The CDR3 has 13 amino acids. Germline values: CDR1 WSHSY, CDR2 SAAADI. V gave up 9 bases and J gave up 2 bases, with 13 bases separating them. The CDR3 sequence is CASSGGLNTEAFF. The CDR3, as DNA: TGCGCCAGTAGCGGGGGGCTAAACACTGAAGCTTTCTTT.

The CDR3 loop reads CASSSPTWSNEQFF. CDR3 nucleotides: TGTGCCAGCAGTAGCCCTACTTGGAGCAATGAGCAGTTCTTC. The chain has TRBV27 and TRBJ2-1; D unresolved. CDR3 length equals 14 residues. Trimming cost V 5 bases and J 6 bases, with 14 bases left between them. Looked up from germline, CDR1 is MNHEY and CDR2 is SMNVEV (reference sequence).

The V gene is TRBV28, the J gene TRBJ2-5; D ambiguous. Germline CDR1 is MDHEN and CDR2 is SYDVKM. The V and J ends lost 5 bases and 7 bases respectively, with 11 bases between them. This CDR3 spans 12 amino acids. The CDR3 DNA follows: TGTGCCAGCAGTAGTGATCCAGGGACCCAGTACTTC. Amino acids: CASSSDPGTQYF.

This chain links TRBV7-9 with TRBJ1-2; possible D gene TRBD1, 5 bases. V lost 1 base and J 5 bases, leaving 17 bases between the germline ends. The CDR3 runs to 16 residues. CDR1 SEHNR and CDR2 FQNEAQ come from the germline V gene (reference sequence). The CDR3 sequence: CASSLVVVGRDYGYTF. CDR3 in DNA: TGTGCCAGCAGCTTAGTTGTGGTCGGCAGGGATTATGGCTACACCTTC. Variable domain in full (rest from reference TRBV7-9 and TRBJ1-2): DTGVSQNPRHKITKRGQNVTFRCDPISEHNRLYWYRQTLGQGPEFLTYFQNEAQLEKSRLLSDRFSAERPKGSFSTLEIQRTEQGDSAMYLCASSLVVVGRDYGYTFGSGTRLTVV.

CDR3 loop: CASKRGPSSYNEQFF. CDR3 coding DNA: TGCGCCAGCAAAAGGGGCCCGAGCTCCTACAATGAGCAGTTCTTC. The J gene is TRBJ2-1, the V gene TRBV10-1; a weak D match, TRBD1 (5 bases). CDR3 length equals 15 residues. Deletions cut 7 bases from V and 0 bases from J, with 13 bases between. Germline loops: CDR1 WNHNN, CDR2 SYGVQD (reference sequence).

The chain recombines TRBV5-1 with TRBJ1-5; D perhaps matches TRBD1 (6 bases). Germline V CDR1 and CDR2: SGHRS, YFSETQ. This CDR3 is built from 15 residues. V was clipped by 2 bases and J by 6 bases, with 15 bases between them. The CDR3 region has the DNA TGCGCCAGCAGCTTCGGGGGGGCTGGGGGTCAGCCCCAGCATTTT. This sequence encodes CASSFGGAGGQPQHF.

CDR3 sequence reads: CASSPLGGTYGYTF. As DNA, the CDR3 is TGCGCCAGCAGCCCCCTTGGCGGGACTTATGGCTACACCTTC. The rearrangement joins TRBV5-1 to TRBJ1-2; D perhaps matches TRBD1 (5 bases). The CDR3 runs to 14 residues. Germline loops: CDR1 SGHRS, CDR2 YFSETQ. Trimming left V 4 bases short and J 5 bases short, with 15 bases between.

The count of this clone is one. The CDR3 loop is CASSPGTATNEKLFF. Here the CDR3 DNA reads TGTGCTTCAAGCCCGGGGACAGCAACTAATGAAAAACTGTTTTTT. The V gene is TRBV30, the J gene TRBJ1-4; 7 positions match TRBD1. CDR1 GTSNPN and CDR2 SVGIG come from the germline V gene (reference sequence). This CDR3 comprises 15 residues. Full variable domain (outside the CDR3, taken from reference TRBV30 and TRBJ1-4): SQTIHQWPATLVQPVGSPLSLECTVEGTSNPNLYWYRQAAGRGLQLLFYSVGIGQISSEVPQNLSASRPQDRQFILSSKKLLLSDSGFYLCASSPGTATNEKLFFGSGTQLSVL.

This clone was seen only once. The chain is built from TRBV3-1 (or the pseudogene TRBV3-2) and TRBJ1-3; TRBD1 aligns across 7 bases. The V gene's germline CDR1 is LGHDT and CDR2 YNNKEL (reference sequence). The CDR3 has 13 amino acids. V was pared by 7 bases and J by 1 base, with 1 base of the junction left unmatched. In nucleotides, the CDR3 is TGTGCCAGCACGACAGGGTCTGGAAACACCATATATTTT. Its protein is CASTTGSGNTIYF.